This T cell receptor beta chain was found in a study of cytomegalovirus exposure and HLA in healthy donors. PCR primers comprised 60 Vbeta and 13 Jbeta primers. Assay: immunoSEQ multiplex PCR; the TCRdb copy retains only in-frame clones and omits some. The data contain approximately 89,000 clones, about four fifths of them singletons. With 1 base removed from V and 6 bases from J, the gap between germline ends came to 10 bases. This CDR3 has 14 amino acids. Per the germline V gene, CDR1 is SQVTM and CDR2 is ANQGSEA. The material sequenced was PBMCs. The sequence came from a human donor in good health. The chain combines TRBV29-1 with TRBJ1-6; possibly TRBD1 for D (6 bases). CDR3 in DNA: TGCAGCGTTGAAGTTCCCAGGGGTAATTCACCCCTCCACTTT. The encoded protein is CSVEVPRGNSPLHF.